The next 16 T cell receptor beta chains were all read from a single sample in a study of blood T cell repertoires in COVID-19. TCRdb's table, derived via immunoSEQ multiplex PCR, lists solely in-frame clones and lacks some. In the table there are approximately 97,000 clones, roughly nine tenths of which are singletons. The sequenced material came from peripheral blood. All receptors derive from a man aged 60-69 years with acute or convalescent COVID-19.

The V and J genes are TRBV7-9 and TRBJ1-1; D might be TRBD1 (6 bases). The CDR3 spans 14 residues. Germline CDR1 reads SEHNR; CDR2 reads FQNEAQ (reference sequence). Deletions cut 6 bases from V and 6 bases from J, with 17 bases between. The CDR3 bases are TGTGCCAGCAGGGACAGCGTCCGGACCGCTGAAGCTTTCTTT. Its protein is CASRDSVRTAEAFF.

This sequence joins TRBV5-8 and TRBJ1-1; 8 bases align to TRBD1. Germline V gene data show CDR1 as SGHTS and CDR2 as YDEGEE. The CDR3 is made up of 14 amino acids. V shed 3 bases and J 12 bases; nucleotides not matched to a gene: 13. The CDR3: CASSSSRGPAGTFF. The CDR3 coding sequence is TGTGCCAGCAGCTCGAGCAGGGGGCCGGCAGGGACTTTCTTT.

The chain combines TRBV5-1 with TRBJ2-7; 10 nucleotides match TRBD1. The V gene's germline CDR1 is SGHRS and CDR2 YFSETQ. Germline trimming cut 3 bases from V and 2 bases from J; bases unmatched to any gene: 5. The CDR3 loop spans 15 amino acids. The CDR3 loop reads CASSYGTGVTYEQYV. For the CDR3, the DNA is TGCGCCAGCAGCTACGGGACAGGGGTCACCTACGAGCAGTACGTC.

J is TRBJ1-3 and V is TRBV6-5; unclear D gene. V was clipped by 8 bases and J by 0 bases, with 5 bases between them. CDR3 length: 12 residues. The germline V gene has CDR1 MNHEY and CDR2 SVGAGI. For the CDR3, the DNA is TGTGCCAGCGCGAGCTCTGGAAACACCATATATTTT. Translation gives CASASSGNTIYF.

The chain recombines TRBV11-2 with TRBJ1-2, with a possible D match to TRBD1 (6 bases). The CDR3 covers 16 residues. Germline V gene data show CDR1 as SGHAT and CDR2 as FQNNGV. With 4 bases removed from V and 4 bases from J, the gap between germline ends came to 19 bases. The CDR3 DNA reads as TGTGCCAGCAGCTCGTGGTCAGGGGCGAGGGGCTATGGCTACACCTTC. Protein product: CASSSWSGARGYGYTF. Full variable domain (rest looked up from reference TRBV11-2 and TRBJ1-2): EAGVAQSPRYKIIEKRQSVAFWCNPISGHATLYWYQQILGQGPKLLIQFQNNGVVDDSQLPKDRFSAERLKGVDSTLKIQPAKLEDSAVYLCASSSWSGARGYGYTFGSGTRLTVV.

The chain is built from TRBV19 and TRBJ1-2; TRBD1 matches at 9 bases. Germline trimming cut 6 bases from V and 6 bases from J; bases unmatched to any gene: 11. Germline values: CDR1 LNHDA, CDR2 SQIVND (reference sequence). The CDR3 is made up of 15 amino acids. This CDR3 is CASSLPGQGNHGYTF. The CDR3 nucleotides are TGTGCCAGTAGCCTTCCGGGACAGGGCAACCATGGCTACACCTTC.

The chain links TRBV4-1 to TRBJ2-1, with 8 positions matching TRBD1. Germline assignment: CDR1 MGHRA and CDR2 YSYEKL. This CDR3 is 15 amino acids long. Trimming removed 4 bases from V and 7 bases from J; junction bases left unmatched: 9. The DNA for the CDR3 is TGCGCCAGCAGCCCGTGGTCAGGGGGCAAGAATGAGCAGTTCTTC. It codes for CASSPWSGGKNEQFF.

The chain is built from TRBV5-1 and TRBJ2-1; maybe TRBD1 (6 bases). The germline V gene has CDR1 SGHRS and CDR2 YFSETQ. Between the trimmed V and J ends, which lost 0 bases and 5 bases, there was a span of 12 bases. The CDR3 is 15 amino acids. CDR3 bases: TGCGCCAGCAGCTTGGCCCCAGGGGTGCACAATGAGCAGTTCTTC. Residues: CASSLAPGVHNEQFF.

A single count supports this clone. The CDR3 DNA reads as TGTGCCAGCAGCCGGACCGGGACTCCCTATGGCTACACCTTC. Translating gives CASSRTGTPYGYTF. The chain employs TRBV4-2 and TRBJ1-2; D possibly corresponds to TRBD1 (5 bases). Germline CDR1 LGHNA, CDR2 YNFKEQ. V was clipped by 4 bases and J by 4 bases, with 13 bases between them. The CDR3 length is 14 residues.

The chain is built from TRBV3-1 (or the pseudogene TRBV3-2) and TRBJ2-2; TRBD2 matches 9 bases. V shed 8 bases and J 6 bases; nucleotides not matched to a gene: 10. The germline V gene has CDR1 LGHDT and CDR2 YNNKEL (reference sequence). The CDR3 runs to 15 residues. CDR3 sequence reads: CASGLQAGGPGELFF. CDR3 nucleotides: TGTGCCAGCGGCTTGCAAGCGGGGGGCCCCGGGGAGCTGTTTTTT.

This clone has more than one count but fewer than ten. This rearrangement joins TRBV5-6 to TRBJ1-5, with D possibly TRBD1 on 5 matching bases. The V gene lost 1 base and the J gene lost 5 bases, with 10 bases spanning the gap. The CDR3 totals 14 residues. CDR1 and CDR2 from the germline V gene are SGHDT and YYEEEE. The CDR3 DNA is TGTGCCAGCAGCTTGTCCGGGGGGGATCAGCCCCAGCATTTT. It yields the protein CASSLSGGDQPQHF.

V and J are TRBV12-3 or TRBV12-4 and TRBJ1-2; D uncertain. The V and J ends lost 6 bases and 3 bases respectively, with 8 bases between them. CDR3 length: 12 amino acids. CDR3 coding DNA: TGTGCCAGCAGCCTATTAGACTATGGCTACACCTTC. It specifies CASSLLDYGYTF.

The V gene is TRBV5-4, the J gene TRBJ1-5, with D possibly matching TRBD1 (6 bases). The V gene's germline CDR1 is SGHNT and CDR2 YYREEE (reference sequence). The CDR3 length is 18 residues. The V end lost 6 bases, the J end lost 0 bases, and 22 bases lay between the germline ends. The CDR3 here is CASTDRPSGDYSNQPQHF. The CDR3 bases are TGTGCCAGCACCGACCGCCCCTCAGGGGACTATAGCAATCAGCCCCAGCATTTT.

V gene TRBV5-1 combines with J gene TRBJ2-5; 7 positions match TRBD1. The germline gives CDR1 SGHRS, CDR2 YFSETQ. This CDR3 spans 13 amino acids. J was trimmed by 5 bases and V by 4 bases; bases with no gene match: 5. CDR3 residues: CASSPYRGETQYF. Written as DNA, the CDR3 is TGCGCCAGCAGCCCTTACAGGGGCGAGACCCAGTACTTC.

This clone was seen once. V usage is TRBV7-8 and J usage is TRBJ1-1, with no clear D. The V gene's germline CDR1 is SGHVS and CDR2 FQNEAQ. Trimming cost V 3 bases and J 0 bases, with 8 bases left between them. The CDR3 runs to 14 residues. The CDR3 sequence is CASSLSRMNTEAFF. In nucleotides, the CDR3 is TGTGCCAGCAGCTTGTCCAGAATGAACACTGAAGCTTTCTTT.

The chain couples TRBV2 to TRBJ1-4; no definite D call. Germline values: CDR1 SNHLY, CDR2 FYNNEI. CDR3 length: 13 amino acids. The germline V and J ends were trimmed by 9 bases and 5 bases, with 13 bases remaining between them. The DNA for the CDR3 is TGTGCCAGTCGTGGGGAGGTGAATGAAAAACTGTTTTTT. Protein: CASRGEVNEKLFF. The whole variable domain, filled in from reference TRBV2 and TRBJ1-4, reads EPEVTQTPSHQVTQMGQEVILRCVPISNHLYFYWYRQILGQKVEFLVSFYNNEISEKSEIFDDQFSVERPDGSNFTLKIRSTKLEDSAMYFCASRGEVNEKLFFGSGTQLSVL.